These 18 T cell receptor beta chains share one sample of origin, sequenced in a study of technical replicates of blood from several donors. The method was immunoSEQ multiplex PCR; TCRdb's version includes in-frame clones alone and lacks a portion of them. Here the sample spans roughly 81,000 clones, approximately 86% being singletons. The sequenced sample consisted of PBMCs. These receptors all stem from a human donor in good health. Some clones in this sample may be carry-over from other donors' samples.

This clone was observed a few times. This chain uses TRBV10-3 with TRBJ2-7; 7 bases are a match to TRBD2. V lost 10 bases and J lost 3; bases outside the gene matches: 3. The germline V gene encodes CDR1 ENHRY and CDR2 SYGVKD. The CDR3 loop spans 11 amino acids. The CDR3 here is CASAGVYEQYF. CDR3 nucleotide sequence: TGTGCCAGCGCGGGGGTCTACGAGCAGTACTTC.

The J gene is TRBJ2-1, the V gene TRBV29-1, with D perhaps TRBD2 (6 bases). CDR3 size: 14 residues. V was trimmed by 7 bases and J by 4 bases, leaving 17 bases between them. The germline CDR1 and CDR2 sequences are SQVTM and ANQGSEA. The CDR3 loop is CSAMGLARYNEQFF. The DNA for the CDR3 is TGCAGCGCCATGGGCCTAGCGCGTTACAATGAGCAGTTCTTC.

This rearrangement joins TRBV2 to TRBJ1-5, with 10 bases identical to TRBD1. The germline V gene has CDR1 SNHLY and CDR2 FYNNEI. The V gene end was trimmed by 7 bases and the J gene end by 0 bases; junction bases not matched to a gene: 3. The CDR3 loop spans 15 amino acids. CDR3 sequence: CASNDRGLSNQPQHF. DNA of the CDR3: TGTGCCAGCAACGACAGGGGGCTTAGCAATCAGCCCCAGCATTTT.

This chain links TRBV18 with TRBJ2-2; 8 bases line up with TRBD1. The ends lost 5 bases at V and 5 bases at J; junction bases unmatched: 4. The length of the CDR3 is 14 residues. Germline assignment: CDR1 KGHSH and CDR2 LQKENI. Here the CDR3 reads CASSWTGQTGELFF. The CDR3 nucleotides read TGTGCCAGCTCATGGACAGGGCAAACCGGGGAGCTGTTTTTT.

The chain links TRBV19 to TRBJ1-5; D unresolved. Trimming took 1 base from V and 5 from J, leaving 6 bases between them. The length of the CDR3 is 13 residues. Looked up from germline, CDR1 is LNHDA and CDR2 is SQIVND (reference sequence). CDR3 sequence reads: CASSIAPYQPQHF. The DNA of the CDR3 is TGTGCCAGTAGTATAGCCCCTTATCAGCCCCAGCATTTT.

This clone was observed a single time. The genes are TRBV29-1 and TRBJ2-1; TRBD2 agrees at 9 bases. The germline V gene encodes CDR1 SQVTM and CDR2 ANQGSEA. The V and J ends lost 7 bases and 6 bases, in that order; junction bases with no gene match: 10. The CDR3 spans 14 residues. The CDR3 region is CSARTSGQSNEQFF. CDR3 DNA: TGCAGCGCCAGAACTAGCGGGCAATCCAATGAGCAGTTCTTC.

The chain employs TRBV7-6 and TRBJ2-3, with TRBD2 matching 11 bases. The CDR3 consists of 18 residues. Per germline, CDR1 SGHVS and CDR2 FNYEAQ. Trimming at V came to 2 bases and at J to 2 bases, leaving 9 bases not matched to a gene. The DNA of the CDR3 is TGTGCCAGCAGCTTAATCGGAACTAGCGGGGGATCCACAGATACGCAGTATTTT. The encoded protein is CASSLIGTSGGSTDTQYF.

V usage is TRBV27 and J usage is TRBJ2-2; 8 nucleotides align to TRBD1. This CDR3 region has 17 residues. V dropped 2 bases and J dropped 1; count of bases not matched to a gene: 6. CDR1 and CDR2 from the germline V gene are MNHEY and SMNVEV (reference sequence). CDR3 amino acids: CASSLARTGMNTGELFF. CDR3 nucleotide sequence: TGTGCCAGCAGTTTAGCACGGACAGGGATGAACACCGGGGAGCTGTTTTTT.

The chain combines TRBV27 with TRBJ2-7; 9 nucleotides agree with TRBD1. The CDR3 is 14 amino acids. The V gene's germline CDR1 is MNHEY and CDR2 SMNVEV (reference sequence). J lost 4 bases, V lost 6 bases, and 7 bases had no gene match. Here the CDR3 reads CASSPRTGEYEQYF. The CDR3 nucleotides are TGTGCCAGCAGCCCCAGGACAGGGGAATACGAGCAGTACTTC.

The chain is built from TRBV9 and TRBJ1-1; D is ambiguous. The germline V gene encodes CDR1 SGDLS and CDR2 YYNGEE. V was shortened by 3 bases and J by 1 base, with 13 bases between the two germline ends. This CDR3 comprises 15 residues. The CDR3 DNA reads as TGTGCCAGCAGCGCCAATACAAACGCGAACACTGAAGCTTTCTTT. It encodes CASSANTNANTEAFF.

The chain carries TRBV5-6 and TRBJ2-7; TRBD1 matches at 9 bases. The CDR3 is 15 residues long. V dropped 1 base and J dropped 6; count of bases not matched to a gene: 8. Germline CDR1 and CDR2: SGHDT and YYEEEE. The CDR3, as DNA: TGTGCCAGCAGCTTGCTGGGACAGGGTCCCGGCGAGCAGTACTTC. It is translated as CASSLLGQGPGEQYF.

V is TRBV2 and J is TRBJ2-3; the D gene is possibly TRBD2 (6 bases). The CDR3 covers 14 residues. Germline V lookup: CDR1 SNHLY, CDR2 FYNNEI. Trimming left V 2 bases short and J 4 bases short, with 10 bases between. CDR3 bases: TGTGCCAGCAGTGAACAAACGGGAGCAGATACGCAGTATTTT. This sequence encodes CASSEQTGADTQYF.

The rearrangement links TRBV5-1 to TRBJ2-5; TRBD2 might be the D (5 bases). The CDR3 covers 14 residues. V dropped 2 bases and J dropped 1 base, with 9 bases sitting between them. Germline assignment: CDR1 SGHRS and CDR2 YFSETQ. The CDR3 reads CASSFGGSQETQYF. For the CDR3, the DNA is TGCGCCAGCAGCTTTGGAGGTTCCCAAGAGACCCAGTACTTC.

V and J are TRBV30 and TRBJ2-2, with TRBD2 as a possible D gene (6 bases). Germline CDR1 is GTSNPN and CDR2 is SVGIG (reference sequence). Trimming took off 0 bases at V and 6 bases at J, with 8 bases between the two ends. The CDR3 loop spans 13 amino acids. The CDR3 spells CAWSVPGAGELFF. CDR3 nucleotide sequence: TGTGCCTGGAGTGTACCGGGAGCCGGGGAGCTGTTTTTT.

V is TRBV6-6 and J is TRBJ2-7; 7 bases fit TRBD1. From germline, CDR1 is MNHNY and CDR2 SVGAGI (reference sequence). With V trimmed by 2 bases and J by 5 bases, 3 bases remained unmatched. CDR3 size: 13 residues. CDR3 protein: CASSYPTGNEQYF. The CDR3 DNA follows: TGTGCCAGCAGTTACCCGACAGGGAACGAGCAGTACTTC.

The rearrangement links TRBV7-2 to TRBJ1-4, with unresolved D. Germline assignment: CDR1 SGHTA and CDR2 FQGNSA. This CDR3 comprises 15 residues. Trimming removed 2 bases at V and 4 bases at J, with 11 bases between. Here the CDR3 reads CASSLRQSGNEKLFF. For the CDR3, the DNA is TGTGCCAGCAGCTTAAGGCAATCGGGTAATGAAAAACTGTTTTTT.

The chain links TRBV29-1 to TRBJ2-2; maybe TRBD1 (6 bases). This CDR3 region has 13 residues. Germline CDR1 is SQVTM and CDR2 is ANQGSEA. V was trimmed by 6 bases and J by 2 bases, leaving 10 bases between them. The CDR3 DNA reads TGCAGCGTCGCCAGGGGAAACACCGGGGAGCTGTTTTTT. It yields the protein CSVARGNTGELFF.

This clone was picked up one time. The rearrangement uses TRBV10-3 and TRBJ2-1; D might be TRBD2 (7 bases). The CDR3 loop spans 15 amino acids. Trimming stripped 0 bases from V and 6 bases from J, with 12 bases between. Per germline, CDR1 ENHRY and CDR2 SYGVKD. DNA for the CDR3: TGTGCCATCAGTGAGTCCCTGGGGGGGGCCAATGAGCAGTTCTTC. Its protein is CAISESLGGANEQFF.